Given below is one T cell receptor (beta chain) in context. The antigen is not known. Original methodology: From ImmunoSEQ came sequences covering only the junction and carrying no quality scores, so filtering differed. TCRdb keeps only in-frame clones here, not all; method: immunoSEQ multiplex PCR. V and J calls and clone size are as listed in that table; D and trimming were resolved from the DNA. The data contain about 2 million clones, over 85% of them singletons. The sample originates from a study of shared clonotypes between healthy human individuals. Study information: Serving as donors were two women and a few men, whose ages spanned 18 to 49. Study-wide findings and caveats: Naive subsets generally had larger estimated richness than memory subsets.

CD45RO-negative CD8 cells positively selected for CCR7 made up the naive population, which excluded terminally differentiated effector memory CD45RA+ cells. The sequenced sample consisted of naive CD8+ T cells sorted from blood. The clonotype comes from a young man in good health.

The CDR3 is CASSQGTGELYEQYF. The CDR3 DNA follows: TGCGCCAGCAGCCAAGGGACAGGGGAACTCTACGAGCAGTACTTC. The V and J genes are TRBV4-1 and TRBJ2-7; TRBD1 aligns across 9 bases. CDR1 and CDR2 (germline): MGHRA, YSYEKL. Trimming at V came to 1 base and at J to 3 bases, leaving 4 bases not matched to a gene. CDR3 length: 15 residues.